The 10 T cell receptor beta chains presented below share a single source sample, sequenced in a study of human T cells and chemical hapten exposure (dated by TCRdb to 2020 to 2022). The library was made by RACE. TCRdb lists the instrument as NextSeq 500. TCRdb passed the public sequencing reads through fastp at Q25 and MiXCR, retaining productive beta sequences. Every CDR3 protein is listed once, alongside the most common genes and DNA of its rows. Present in this sample are about 40,000 distinct CDR3 sequences, roughly 3.3% of which were seen just once. The top ten clonotypes cover approximately 6.7% of the sample. Taken with the paper, the label for time point translates to: patch test 2, 6 weeks after DPC sensitization. The treatment or condition label on this specimen signifies: therapeutic diphenylcyclopropenone sensitization with weekly scalp DPC. Sequencing was performed on whole blood, taken in connection with sensitization to the hapten diphenylcyclopropenone (DPC). The receptors were gathered from a man between 35 and 55 years old with alopecia areata. Some clones in this sample may be carry-over from other donors' samples.

The chain links TRBV7-6 to TRBJ2-2, with a possible D match to TRBD2 (6 bases). The CDR3 consists of 15 residues. CDR1 is SGHVS, CDR2 FNYEAQ, per germline. V gave up 1 base and J gave up 1 base, with 7 bases separating them. In nucleotides, the CDR3 is TGTGCCAGCAGCTTAGTCGGGAGGAACACCGGGGAGCTGTTTTTT. It codes for CASSLVGRNTGELFF.

This clonotype came up many times. The chain recombines TRBV6-5 with TRBJ1-6; D is unclear. V lost 0 bases to trimming and J lost 13 bases, with 13 bases between them. The CDR3 loop spans 14 amino acids. Germline V lookup: CDR1 MNHEY, CDR2 SVGAGI. This chain's CDR3 is CASSYSQTPVPLHF. The CDR3 DNA follows: TGTGCCAGCAGTTACTCACAGACCCCTGTCCCCCTCCACTTT.

This clonotype occurred many times. The chain links TRBV28 to TRBJ2-5; 9 nucleotides align to TRBD2. Unmatched junction bases numbered 10, after V lost 2 bases and J lost 3 bases. Germline CDR1 is MDHEN and CDR2 is SYDVKM. This CDR3 is 17 amino acids long. CDR3 coding DNA: TGTGCCAGCAGTTTAAGGTTGAATAGCGGGAGCGAAGAGACCCAGTACTTC. Protein sequence: CASSLRLNSGSEETQYF. Full variable domain (rest looked up from reference TRBV28 and TRBJ2-5): DVKVTQSSRYLVKRTGEKVFLECVQDMDHENMFWYRQDPGLGLRLIYFSYDVKMKEKGDIPEGYSVSREKKERFSLILESASTNQTSMYLCASSLRLNSGSEETQYFGPGTRLLVL.

This clonotype rates as medium-sized. The chain carries TRBV20-1 and TRBJ2-1; possibly TRBD2 for D (6 bases). This CDR3 comprises 13 residues. Germline lookup yields CDR1 DFQATT and CDR2 SNEGSKA (reference sequence). The V gene lost 1 base and the J gene lost 8 bases, with 12 bases spanning the gap. CDR3 in DNA: TGCAGTGCTAGAGGCGGGAATGATGATGAGCAGTTCTTC. Protein sequence: CSARGGNDDEQFF.

Concerning this clonotype: Possible read error: a much larger clone is one base away. The chain links TRBV15 to TRBJ2-5; D is unresolved. This CDR3 is 13 amino acids long. Germline loops: CDR1 LNHNV, CDR2 YYDKDF (reference sequence). Here the CDR3 DNA reads TGTGCCACCAACAGAGACCCCGAAGAGACCCAGTACTTC. Its translation: CATNRDPEETQYF.

This chain connects TRBV5-1 to TRBJ1-3, with 7 positions matching TRBD1. With V trimmed by 4 bases and J by 0 bases, 4 bases remained unmatched. This CDR3 is built from 15 residues. Germline CDR1 and CDR2: SGHRS and YFSETQ. The CDR3 sequence is CASSPGDSSGNTIYF. CDR3 coding DNA: TGCGCCAGCAGCCCTGGGGACAGCTCTGGAAACACCATATATTTT.

The table lists this clonotype with many counts. The chain combines TRBV10-1 with TRBJ2-3; 7 nucleotides agree with TRBD2. V lost 3 bases, J lost 4 bases, and 4 bases stayed unmatched. Germline V gene data show CDR1 as WNHNN and CDR2 as SYGVQD (reference sequence). The CDR3 is 14 amino acids. The CDR3 here is CASSDSGRPDTQYF. The CDR3 nucleotides read TGCGCCAGCAGTGATTCCGGGAGGCCAGATACGCAGTATTTT.

This clonotype was detected a few times. The J gene is TRBJ1-6, the V gene TRBV2, with D uncertain. CDR1 is SNHLY, CDR2 FYNNEI, per germline. The germline V and J ends were trimmed by 8 bases and 1 base, with 15 bases remaining between them. This CDR3 region has 16 residues. The CDR3 DNA sequence: TGTGCCAGCCTAGAGGGAGGAGGATCCTATAATTCACCCCTCCACTTT. Protein product: CASLEGGGSYNSPLHF.

At least ten counts were recorded for this clonotype. The chain recombines TRBV28 with TRBJ1-1; 8 nucleotides align to TRBD1. Trimming took 2 bases from V and 5 from J; bases not matched to a gene: 7. CDR3 length equals 15 residues. Germline V lookup: CDR1 MDHEN, CDR2 SYDVKM. The CDR3 loop reads CASSLGGTGGTEAFF. The CDR3 nucleotides read TGTGCCAGCAGTTTAGGGGGGACAGGTGGAACTGAAGCTTTCTTT.

This clonotype occurred a few times. J is TRBJ2-7 and V is TRBV15, with 8 nucleotides matching TRBD1. Germline V gene lookup returns CDR1 LNHNV and CDR2 YYDKDF (reference sequence). The V segment lost 6 bases and the J segment 6 bases; nucleotides outside the gene matches: 7. This CDR3 has 13 amino acids. Here the CDR3 reads CATSTDRVAEQYF. The CDR3 DNA is TGTGCCACCAGTACGGACAGGGTGGCCGAGCAGTACTTC.